One and the same sample provided the 15 T cell receptor beta chains below, sequenced in a study of blood T cell repertoires in COVID-19. Assay: immunoSEQ multiplex PCR; the TCRdb copy retains only in-frame clones and omits some. The profile covers some 96,000 clones, with roughly 85% appearing a single time and about 12% taken by the ten largest. Sequencing used peripheral blood. The receptors shown here come from a woman between 65 and 79 years old with acute or convalescent COVID-19.

V is TRBV3-1 (or the pseudogene TRBV3-2) and J is TRBJ1-2; 8 bases are shared with TRBD1. Looked up from germline, CDR1 is LGHDT and CDR2 is YNNKEL (reference sequence). V trimming: 3 bases; J trimming: 6 bases; junction bases outside the gene matches: 3. The CDR3 extends over 13 amino acids. CDR3 residues: CASSQGQANGYTF. The CDR3 nucleotides read TGTGCCAGCAGCCAGGGACAGGCTAATGGCTACACCTTC.

The chain has TRBV6-7 and TRBJ1-6; 7 bases line up with TRBD1. TRBV6-7 is an open reading frame, and its role is uncertain. This CDR3 spans 16 amino acids. Trimming took 6 bases from V and 5 from J; bases not matched to a gene: 10. CDR3 in amino acids: CASSFPSTGNNSPLHF. Written as DNA, the CDR3 is TGTGCCAGCAGCTTTCCCTCGACAGGGAATAATTCACCCCTCCACTTT.

The CDR3: CASSLGATGELFF. DNA for the CDR3: TGTGCCAGCTCACTGGGGGCCACCGGGGAGCTGTTTTTT. The V gene is TRBV18, the J gene TRBJ2-2, with D perhaps TRBD1 (6 bases). Germline V gene sequence: CDR1 KGHSH, CDR2 LQKENI. The CDR3 has 13 residues. The V gene lost 4 bases and the J gene lost 4 bases, with 7 bases spanning the gap. The variable domain in full, completed from reference TRBV18 and TRBJ2-2, reads NAGVMQNPRHLVRRRGQEARLRCSPMKGHSHVYWYRQLPEEGLKFMVYLQKENIIDESGMPKERFSAEFPKEGPSILRIQQVVRGDSAAYFCASSLGATGELFFGEGSRLTVL.

V usage is TRBV19 and J usage is TRBJ1-2, with D perhaps matching TRBD1 (5 bases). The CDR3 extends over 13 amino acids. Germline assignment: CDR1 LNHDA and CDR2 SQIVND (reference sequence). V lost 7 bases, J lost 9 bases, and 18 bases lay in between. CDR3 nucleotides: TGTGCCAGTACCCCGGACGCGTCAGGGAGCTACACCTTC. It codes for CASTPDASGSYTF.

The genes are TRBV7-7 and TRBJ2-2, with TRBD1 identical over 9 bases. There are 15 residues in the CDR3. Losses at the gene ends were 5 bases for V and 6 bases for J; bases not matched to a gene: 7. The germline gives CDR1 SSHAT, CDR2 FNYEAQ (reference sequence). The CDR3 loop reads CASSKGQGGSGELFF. In DNA, the CDR3 is TGTGCCAGCAGCAAGGGACAGGGCGGATCCGGGGAGCTGTTTTTT.

The rearrangement uses TRBV7-2 and TRBJ2-5, with TRBD2 matching 8 bases. J was trimmed by 1 base and V by 5 bases; bases with no gene match: 6. The CDR3 runs 15 residues. Germline V gives CDR1 SGHTA, CDR2 FQGNSA. CDR3 DNA sequence: TGTGCCAGCAGCGTGTCTAGCGGGTTCCAAGAGACCCAGTACTTC. Its protein is CASSVSSGFQETQYF.

The V call is TRBV3-1 (or the pseudogene TRBV3-2), the J call TRBJ1-2, with 7 bases aligning to TRBD1. J was trimmed by 1 base and V by 1 base; bases with no gene match: 6. This CDR3 region has 16 residues. Germline CDR1 reads LGHDT; CDR2 reads YNNKEL (reference sequence). The CDR3 sequence: CASSQVGQSVNYGYTF. The CDR3 nucleotides read TGTGCCAGCAGCCAAGTGGGACAGTCAGTTAACTATGGCTACACCTTC.

The chain combines TRBV5-1 with TRBJ2-1; 8 bases are shared with TRBD2. The junction had 7 bases not matched to a gene; V was cut back by 7 bases and J by 10 bases. Germline CDR1 SGHRS, CDR2 YFSETQ. CDR3 length: 12 amino acids. The CDR3 loop is CASGGGPREQFF. For the CDR3, the DNA is TGCGCCAGCGGCGGGGGGCCCCGGGAGCAGTTCTTC.

This chain links TRBV7-9 with TRBJ1-2, with D maybe TRBD1 (6 bases). The CDR3 has 12 amino acids. Trimming cost V 5 bases and J 7 bases, with 11 bases left between them. Germline CDR1 SEHNR, CDR2 FQNEAQ (reference sequence). For the CDR3, the DNA is TGTGCCAGCAGCGAAAACAGGGTTGGCTACACCTTC. Translation: CASSENRVGYTF. The full variable domain, rest sourced from reference TRBV7-9 and TRBJ1-2, is DTGVSQNPRHKITKRGQNVTFRCDPISEHNRLYWYRQTLGQGPEFLTYFQNEAQLEKSRLLSDRFSAERPKGSFSTLEIQRTEQGDSAMYLCASSENRVGYTFGSGTRLTVV.

The rearrangement joins TRBV15 to TRBJ1-2, with D possibly TRBD1 on 5 matching bases. The CDR3 sequence is 16 residues long. V lost 0 bases, J lost 5 bases, and 16 bases lay in between. CDR1 and CDR2 (germline): LNHNV, YYDKDF (reference sequence). The CDR3 DNA reads TGTGCCACCAGCAGAGATAAGGCAGGGAGGATTTATGGCTACACCTTC. This sequence encodes CATSRDKAGRIYGYTF. Full variable domain (missing parts from reference TRBV15 and TRBJ1-2): DAMVIQNPRYQVTQFGKPVTLSCSQTLNHNVMYWYQQKSSQAPKLLFHYYDKDFNNEADTPDNFQSRRPNTSFCFLDIRSPGLGDTAMYLCATSRDKAGRIYGYTFGSGTRLTVV.

This chain joins TRBV12-3 or TRBV12-4 and TRBJ2-5; D unresolved. The V gene lost 6 bases and the J gene lost 2 bases, with 4 bases spanning the gap. CDR3 size: 11 residues. This CDR3 reads CASRYQETQYF. The CDR3 DNA reads as TGTGCCAGCAGATATCAAGAGACCCAGTACTTC.

The table lists this clone with a count of one. This chain links TRBV7-3 with TRBJ1-6; perhaps TRBD1 as D (6 bases). Germline CDR1 is SGHTA and CDR2 is FQGTGA. V was pared by 3 bases and J by 7 bases, with 10 bases between. This CDR3 has 14 amino acids. CDR3: CASSLGHPNSPLHF. The CDR3 coding sequence is TGTGCCAGCAGCTTGGGACATCCGAATTCACCCCTCCACTTT.

In its sample, this clone was seen a few times. This sequence joins TRBV3-1 (or the pseudogene TRBV3-2) and TRBJ1-1; D is ambiguous. This CDR3 is 13 amino acids long. V was pared by 1 base and J by 6 bases, with 9 bases between. Per germline, CDR1 LGHDT and CDR2 YNNKEL (reference sequence). DNA for the CDR3: TGTGCCAGCAGCCAAGGCCAGGCCTCTGAAGCTTTCTTT. Its protein is CASSQGQASEAFF.

The V gene is TRBV24-1, the J gene TRBJ1-3; 7 bases match TRBD1. Germline V gives CDR1 KGHDR, CDR2 SFDVKD. The J segment lost 4 bases and the V segment lost 2 bases, leaving 4 bases of the junction unmatched. The CDR3 has 15 amino acids. The CDR3 DNA reads as TGTGCCACCAGTGATTCCGGGACAGAGGGAAACACCATATATTTT. This sequence encodes CATSDSGTEGNTIYF.

This clone came up a few times. The rearrangement joins TRBV30 to TRBJ2-5; TRBD1 aligns across 11 bases. This CDR3 has 15 amino acids. In germline, CDR1 is GTSNPN, CDR2 SVGIG (reference sequence). The ends lost 2 bases at V and 4 bases at J; junction bases unmatched: 6. The DNA of the CDR3 is TGTGCCTGGAGTCCAGGACAGGGGGCCGGAGAGACCCAGTACTTC. Residues: CAWSPGQGAGETQYF.